Sequencing of this T cell receptor beta chain was carried out in a study of early T cells in non-severe SARS-CoV-2 infection (dated by TCRdb to about 2021). The study in broad terms: TCR sequencing used bulk RNA from unsorted whole blood, so alpha and beta chains could not be paired.

Paper-wide results and their limitations: VDJdb matching was skewed toward anti-spike CD8 responses and likely underestimated virus-specific expansions, missing private and CD4 specificities.

This clonotype has more than one count but fewer than ten. The target of this receptor is not known. No base quality values were provided; no much bigger clone lies one nucleotide off. Receptors were amplified or captured by 5' RACE. The data were produced on a NextSeq 500. To correct for sequencing error and PCR bias, the TCR library protocol tagged individual cDNA molecules with unique molecular identifiers. Both TCR alpha and beta chains were sequenced, and tight co-correlation was observed between alpha and beta sequence abundances in each sample. The published analysis was carried out like this. Decombinator V4 was used to annotate the V gene, J gene and CDR3 of the TCR sequences. TCRs were defined as expanded if a significant change between any two time points was detected under a Poisson model with p below 0.0001. Abundances of TCRs were expressed as counts per million after normalisation to the total number of TCRs sequenced in each sample. MAIT TCRs were defined by TRAV1-2 paired with TRAJ12, TRAJ20 or TRAJ33, and iNKT TCRs by TRAV10 paired with TRAJ18. A search of VDJdb, accessed on 1 November 2021, was run for TCRs annotated to CMV, EBV and SARS-CoV-2, with TCRs annotated for multiple antigens excluded. Using fastp at Q25 and MiXCR, TCRdb reprocessed the public reads and kept productive beta chains. A single entry per CDR3 protein holds the most common genes and DNA from its merged rows. The V and J calls here are based on TCRdb, not the publication. The sample yields 35,000 to 45,000 distinct CDR3 sequences; 8.5% to 10% were counted once. The top ten hold about 12% of the sample.

From a lookup of the germline V gene, CDR1 and CDR2 are SGHDN and FVKESK. CDR3 length: 15 amino acids, cysteine to phenylalanine. Only the CDR3 DNA stays, 45 bases, in frame from base 1. A distance of 15 bases separates the germline ends of V and J, which lose 0 bases and 9 bases respectively. Set within a cohort of healthcare workers in London, UK, this nested case-control study involved weekly PCR testing of nasopharyngeal swabs along with blood sampling. Healthcare workers were recruited during the week of the UK lockdown, between 23 and 31 March 2020, and followed weekly for up to roughly 15 weeks.

The sample was whole blood. The source of this sequence is an adult who was a healthcare worker with PCR-confirmed SARS-CoV-2 infection or an uninfected control (not recorded which). The V gene is TRBV14 and the J gene is TRBJ1-5, with no D gene named confidently. The CDR3 has the sequence CASSQEVQPQWPQHF. The nucleotide sequence is TGTGCCAGCAGCCAAGAAGTGCAGCCCCAATGGCCCCAGCATTTT.